The text below deals with one TCR beta chain. Its antigen is not identified. The entry originates in a study of STAT3 mutations in large granular lymphocyte leukemia. Study-level background: Roughly half of the longitudinally sequenced T-LGLL patients carried detectable canonical activating STAT3 mutations.

TCRdb's copy holds only in-frame clones and misses some; the assay was immunoSEQ multiplex PCR. The sample has approximately 5,900 clones, about 32% seen once. This CDR3 spans 14 amino acids. V lost 5 bases and J lost 4, with 17 bases in between. Germline V gives CDR1 GTSNPN, CDR2 SVGIG (reference sequence). Study findings and constraints: Every T-LGLL patient had at least one immunodominant TCRbeta clonotype. After therapy, about 35% of the 18 patients switched clonotypes, all new clones STAT3 wild type. In some patients, a small highly pathogenic clone possibly went undetected.

This sequence joins TRBV30 and TRBJ2-5; tentatively, D is TRBD2 (6 bases). Sequencing used peripheral blood mononuclear cells. The receptor was isolated from a woman in her thirties or forties with T-cell large granular lymphocyte leukemia. Some clones in this sample may be carry-over from other donors' samples. CDR3 bases: TGTGCCTGGGCCCCCGTGGGGGGAAGAGAGACCCAGTACTTC. Its translation: CAWAPVGGRETQYF.